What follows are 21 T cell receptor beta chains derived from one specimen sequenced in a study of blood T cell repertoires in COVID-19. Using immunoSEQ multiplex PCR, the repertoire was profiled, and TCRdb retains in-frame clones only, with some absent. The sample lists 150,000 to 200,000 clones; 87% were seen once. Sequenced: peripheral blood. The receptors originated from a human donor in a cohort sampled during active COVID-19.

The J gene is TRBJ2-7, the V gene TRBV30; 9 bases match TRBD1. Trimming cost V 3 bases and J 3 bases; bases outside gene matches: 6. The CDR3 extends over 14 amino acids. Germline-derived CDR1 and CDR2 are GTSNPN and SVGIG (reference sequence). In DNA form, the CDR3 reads TGTGCCTGGAGGGGTTTGGGACAGGGCTACGAGCAGTACTTC. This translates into CAWRGLGQGYEQYF.

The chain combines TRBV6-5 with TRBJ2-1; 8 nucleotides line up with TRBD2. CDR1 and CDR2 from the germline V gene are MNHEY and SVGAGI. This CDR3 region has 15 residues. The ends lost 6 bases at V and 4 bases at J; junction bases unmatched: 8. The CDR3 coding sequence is TGTGCCAGCAGCAAGACGGGGGGGCGGTACAATGAGCAGTTCTTC. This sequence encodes CASSKTGGRYNEQFF.

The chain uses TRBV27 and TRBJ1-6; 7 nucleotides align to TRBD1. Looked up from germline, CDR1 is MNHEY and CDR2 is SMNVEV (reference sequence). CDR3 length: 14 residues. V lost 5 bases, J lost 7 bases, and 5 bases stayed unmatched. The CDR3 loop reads CASSAQGENSPLHF. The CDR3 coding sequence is TGTGCCAGCAGTGCCCAGGGGGAGAATTCACCCCTCCACTTT.

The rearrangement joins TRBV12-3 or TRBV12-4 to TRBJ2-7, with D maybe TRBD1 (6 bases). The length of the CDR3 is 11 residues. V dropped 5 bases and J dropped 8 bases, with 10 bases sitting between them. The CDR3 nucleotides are TGTGCCAGCAGTCAGGGGCCGCAGCAGTACTTC. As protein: CASSQGPQQYF.

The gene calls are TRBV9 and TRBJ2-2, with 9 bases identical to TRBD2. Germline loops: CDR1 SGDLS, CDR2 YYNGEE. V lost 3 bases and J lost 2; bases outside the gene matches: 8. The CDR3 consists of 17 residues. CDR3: CASSGQAGGRNTGELFF. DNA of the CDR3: TGTGCCAGCAGCGGCCAAGCGGGGGGTCGAAACACCGGGGAGCTGTTTTTT.

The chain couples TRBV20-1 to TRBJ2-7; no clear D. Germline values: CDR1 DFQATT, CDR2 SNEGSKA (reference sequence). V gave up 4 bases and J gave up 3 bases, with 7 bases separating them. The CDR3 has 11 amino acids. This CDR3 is CSATSGYEQYF. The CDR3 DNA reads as TGCAGTGCTACGTCGGGCTACGAGCAGTACTTC.

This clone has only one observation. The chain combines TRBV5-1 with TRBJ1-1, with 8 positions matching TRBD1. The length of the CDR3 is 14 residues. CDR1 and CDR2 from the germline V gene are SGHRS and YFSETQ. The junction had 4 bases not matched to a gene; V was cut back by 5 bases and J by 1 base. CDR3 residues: CASRGGTGNTEAFF. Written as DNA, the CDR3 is TGCGCCAGCAGGGGGGGGACAGGGAACACTGAAGCTTTCTTT.

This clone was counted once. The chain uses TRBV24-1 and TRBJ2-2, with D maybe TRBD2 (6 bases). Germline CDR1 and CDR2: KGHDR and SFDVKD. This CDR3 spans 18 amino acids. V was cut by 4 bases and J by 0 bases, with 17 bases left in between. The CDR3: CATSDPEGELSNTGELFF. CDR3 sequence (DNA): TGTGCCACCAGTGACCCGGAGGGAGAACTGTCGAACACCGGGGAGCTGTTTTTT.

Written as DNA, the CDR3 is TGTGCCTGGAGTGTTGGAGGGGCCTATAATTCACCCCTCCACTTT. Translation gives CAWSVGGAYNSPLHF. V and J are TRBV30 and TRBJ1-6; D may be TRBD1 (5 bases). The CDR3 totals 15 residues. The V gene lost 0 bases and the J gene lost 2 bases, with 8 bases spanning the gap. Germline CDR1 and CDR2: GTSNPN and SVGIG (reference sequence).

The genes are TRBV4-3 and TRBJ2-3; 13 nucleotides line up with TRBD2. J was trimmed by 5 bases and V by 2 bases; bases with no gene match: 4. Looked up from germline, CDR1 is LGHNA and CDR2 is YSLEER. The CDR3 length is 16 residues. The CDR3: CASSQRTSGGVDTQYF. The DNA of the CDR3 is TGCGCCAGCAGCCAAAGGACTAGCGGGGGCGTAGATACGCAGTATTTT.

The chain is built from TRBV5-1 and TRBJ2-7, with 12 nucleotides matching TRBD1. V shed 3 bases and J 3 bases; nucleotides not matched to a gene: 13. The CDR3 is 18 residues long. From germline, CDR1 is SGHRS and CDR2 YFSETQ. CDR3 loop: CASSSEGTGGALGYEQYF. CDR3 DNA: TGCGCCAGCAGCTCAGAGGGGACAGGGGGCGCTTTGGGCTACGAGCAGTACTTC.

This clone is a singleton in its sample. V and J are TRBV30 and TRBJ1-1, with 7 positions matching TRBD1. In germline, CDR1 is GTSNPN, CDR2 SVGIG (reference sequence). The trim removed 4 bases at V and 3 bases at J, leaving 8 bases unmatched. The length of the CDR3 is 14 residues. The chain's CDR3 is CAWMSPGGYTEAFF. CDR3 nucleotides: TGTGCCTGGATGTCCCCAGGGGGTTACACTGAAGCTTTCTTT.

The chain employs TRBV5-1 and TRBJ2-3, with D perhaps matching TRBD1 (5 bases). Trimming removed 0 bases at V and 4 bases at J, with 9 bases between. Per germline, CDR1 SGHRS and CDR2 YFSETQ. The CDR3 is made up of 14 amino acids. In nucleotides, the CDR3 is TGCGCCAGCAGCTTGGGGGCAGGGCCAGATACGCAGTATTTT. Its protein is CASSLGAGPDTQYF.

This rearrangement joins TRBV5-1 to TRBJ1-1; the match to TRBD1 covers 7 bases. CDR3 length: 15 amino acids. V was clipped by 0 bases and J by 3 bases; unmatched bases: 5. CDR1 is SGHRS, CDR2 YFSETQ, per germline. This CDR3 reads CASSLVAGGYTEAFF. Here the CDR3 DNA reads TGCGCCAGCAGCTTGGTGGCAGGGGGGTACACTGAAGCTTTCTTT.

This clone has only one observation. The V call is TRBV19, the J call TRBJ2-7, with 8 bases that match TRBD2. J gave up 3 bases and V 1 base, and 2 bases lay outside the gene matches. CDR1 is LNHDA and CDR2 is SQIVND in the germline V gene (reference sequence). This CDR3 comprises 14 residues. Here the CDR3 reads CASSIARGGYEQYF. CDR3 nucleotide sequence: TGTGCCAGTAGTATAGCCCGGGGGGGCTACGAGCAGTACTTC.

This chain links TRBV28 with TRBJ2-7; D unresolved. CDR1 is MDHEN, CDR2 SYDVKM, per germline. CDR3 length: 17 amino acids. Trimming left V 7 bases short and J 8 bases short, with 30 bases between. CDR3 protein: CASTVFRLRAGPFKQYF. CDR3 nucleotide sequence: TGTGCCAGCACTGTTTTCCGTTTACGCGCAGGTCCTTTCAAGCAGTACTTC.

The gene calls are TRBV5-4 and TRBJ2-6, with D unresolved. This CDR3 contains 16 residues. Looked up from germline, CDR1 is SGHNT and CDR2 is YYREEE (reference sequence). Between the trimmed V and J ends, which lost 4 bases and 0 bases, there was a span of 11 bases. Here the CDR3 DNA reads TGTGCCAGCAGCCCGGCTCGGAGCTCTGGGGCCAACGTCCTGACTTTC. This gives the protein CASSPARSSGANVLTF.

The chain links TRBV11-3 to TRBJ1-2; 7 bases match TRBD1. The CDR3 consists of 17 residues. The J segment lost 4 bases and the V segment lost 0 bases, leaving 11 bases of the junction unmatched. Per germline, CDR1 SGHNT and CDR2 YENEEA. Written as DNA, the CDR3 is TGTGCCAGCAGCTTAGAGTCGGGGACAGCTTCGTTCTATGGCTACACCTTC. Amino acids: CASSLESGTASFYGYTF.

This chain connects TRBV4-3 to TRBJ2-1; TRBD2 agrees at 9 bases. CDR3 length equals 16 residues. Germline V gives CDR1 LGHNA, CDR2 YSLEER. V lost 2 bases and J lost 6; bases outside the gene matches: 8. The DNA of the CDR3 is TGCGCCAGCAGCCAAAGGGGAGGCGGGGGGGGCAATGAGCAGTTCTTC. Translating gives CASSQRGGGGGNEQFF.

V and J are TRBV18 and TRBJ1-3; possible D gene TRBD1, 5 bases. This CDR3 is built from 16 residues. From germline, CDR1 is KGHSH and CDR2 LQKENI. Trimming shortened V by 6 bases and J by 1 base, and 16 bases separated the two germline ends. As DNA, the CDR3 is TGTGCCAGCTCCCCCTCCCCGGGGGAGTCTGGAAACACCATATATTTT. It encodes CASSPSPGESGNTIYF. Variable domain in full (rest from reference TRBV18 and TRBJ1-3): NAGVMQNPRHLVRRRGQEARLRCSPMKGHSHVYWYRQLPEEGLKFMVYLQKENIIDESGMPKERFSAEFPKEGPSILRIQQVVRGDSAAYFCASSPSPGESGNTIYFGEGSWLTVV.

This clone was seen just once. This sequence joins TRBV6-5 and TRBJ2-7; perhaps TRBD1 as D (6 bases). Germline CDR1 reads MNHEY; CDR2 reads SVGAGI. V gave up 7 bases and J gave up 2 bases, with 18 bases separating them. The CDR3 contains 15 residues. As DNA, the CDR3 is TGTGCCAGCAAAGATGGACAGCGTAGCACCTACGAGCAGTACTTC. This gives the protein CASKDGQRSTYEQYF.